One and the same sample provided the 24 T cell receptor beta chains below, sequenced in a study of T cells expressing NK-cell markers. No DNA is given; TCRdb re-called the 5' RACE reads and lists each CDR3 protein once. The data include about 160,000 distinct CDR3 sequences; the top ten clones carry approximately 17%. The material sequenced was blood T cells: a sorted CD56 or NKG2C T cell subset, CD4+ or CD8+ T cells, or bulk PBMC T cells (not recorded which). The receptors were sampled from a woman between 18 and 70 years old in good health.

The chain combines TRBV12-3 or TRBV12-4 with TRBJ1-5. CDR3 length: 15 amino acids. The CDR3 loop is CASSLLAGINQPQHF.

The chain uses TRBV5-1 and TRBJ2-7; TCRdb picks TRBD2, but there is no DNA to check that call. Germline assignment: CDR1 SGHRS and CDR2 YFSETQ. The CDR3 loop spans 16 amino acids. Here the CDR3 reads CASSPTSGSFSYEQYF.

The chain has TRBV2 and TRBJ2-1; TCRdb picks TRBD1, but there is no DNA to check that call. The CDR3 runs 15 residues. Germline-derived CDR1 and CDR2 are SNHLY and FYNNEI. CDR3 region: CASSSGGRFGNEQFF. The complete variable domain, with remaining parts taken from reference TRBV2 and TRBJ2-1, reads EPEVTQTPSHQVTQMGQEVILRCVPISNHLYFYWYRQILGQKVEFLVSFYNNEISEKSEIFDDQFSVERPDGSNFTLKIRSTKLEDSAMYFCASSSGGRFGNEQFFGPGTRLTVL.

The rearrangement uses TRBV10-3 and TRBJ2-1; TCRdb calls TRBD1, which cannot be checked without DNA. This CDR3 comprises 14 residues. Germline loops: CDR1 ENHRY, CDR2 SYGVKD. CDR3 in amino acids: CAISAEQGGDEQFF.

J is TRBJ1-6 and V is TRBV13; TCRdb outputs TRBD1, but without DNA this stays unchecked. This CDR3 contains 15 residues. CDR1 PRHDT and CDR2 FYEKMQ come from the germline V gene (reference sequence). CDR3: CASSKDRGLSSPLHF.

The J gene is TRBJ1-5, the V gene TRBV16. Germline V gene lookup returns CDR1 KGHSY and CDR2 FQNENV. The CDR3 sequence is 14 residues long. CDR3 loop: CASSLGLTNQPQHF.

This chain connects TRBV2 to TRBJ2-7; TCRdb calls TRBD1, which cannot be checked without DNA. Per germline, CDR1 SNHLY and CDR2 FYNNEI. The CDR3 has 12 amino acids. This CDR3 is CATNQGKGEQYF.

The chain combines TRBV5-8 with TRBJ2-7; TCRdb's D call of TRBD2 is untestable without DNA. Looked up from germline, CDR1 is SGHTS and CDR2 is YDEGEE. The CDR3 covers 15 residues. CDR3 amino acids: CASSLVLGLAYEQYF.

The chain links TRBV2 to TRBJ1-6; TCRdb gives TRBD1 as the D gene, but with no DNA this cannot be confirmed. Germline loops: CDR1 SNHLY, CDR2 FYNNEI. The CDR3 loop spans 14 amino acids. CDR3 loop: CASSPDRVGSPLHF. Full variable domain (missing parts from reference TRBV2 and TRBJ1-6): EPEVTQTPSHQVTQMGQEVILRCVPISNHLYFYWYRQILGQKVEFLVSFYNNEISEKSEIFDDQFSVERPDGSNFTLKIRSTKLEDSAMYFCASSPDRVGSPLHFGNGTRLTVT.

This chain connects TRBV20-1 to TRBJ1-1; TCRdb calls TRBD1, which cannot be checked without DNA. Germline CDR1 is DFQATT and CDR2 is SNEGSKA (reference sequence). There are 14 residues in the CDR3. CDR3 in amino acids: CSANGQGVNTEAFF.

The CDR3 protein is CAWRDDSSYTF. V usage is TRBV30 and J usage is TRBJ1-2. The CDR3 is made up of 11 amino acids. The germline gives CDR1 GTSNPN, CDR2 SVGIG (reference sequence).

The chain uses TRBV5-1 and TRBJ1-3. Germline V gene sequence: CDR1 SGHRS, CDR2 YFSETQ. There are 12 residues in the CDR3. The CDR3 reads CASQSTGNTIYF.

The chain carries TRBV5-1 and TRBJ2-3; there is no DNA to check the TCRdb D call of TRBD2. Per germline, CDR1 SGHRS and CDR2 YFSETQ. CDR3 length equals 15 residues. The chain's CDR3 is CASSSTSGSPDTQYF.

The chain has TRBV2 and TRBJ1-5; TCRdb's D call, TRBD1, is unchecked because there is no DNA. The CDR3 totals 13 residues. CDR1 is SNHLY, CDR2 FYNNEI, per germline. Here the CDR3 reads CASSGRGREAQHF.

V gene TRBV5-1 combines with J gene TRBJ2-7; TCRdb names TRBD1, which stays unverified in the absence of DNA. CDR3 size: 17 residues. CDR1 is SGHRS, CDR2 YFSETQ, per germline. This chain's CDR3 is CASSLAGTGGAPYEQYF.

The chain uses TRBV6-5 and TRBJ2-5; the TRBD2 assignment by TCRdb is unverifiable without DNA. Germline CDR1 and CDR2: MNHEY and SVGAGI. The CDR3 extends over 14 amino acids. This CDR3 is CASSYVRPPKTQYF.

This sequence joins TRBV29-1 and TRBJ1-1. The germline gives CDR1 SQVTM, CDR2 ANQGSEA. The length of the CDR3 is 15 residues. The CDR3 region is CSVDSWRRLNTEAFF.

This chain joins TRBV3-1 and TRBJ2-1; TCRdb's D call of TRBD1 is untestable without DNA. This CDR3 has 15 residues. Germline lookup yields CDR1 LGHDT and CDR2 YNNKEL (reference sequence). This CDR3 is CASSRGQSAYNEQFF.

The CDR3 reads CASSPRGETQYF. The chain carries TRBV5-1 and TRBJ2-5. The CDR3 has 12 amino acids. Germline V gene lookup returns CDR1 SGHRS and CDR2 YFSETQ.

The V and J genes are TRBV15 and TRBJ2-5; with no DNA, the TCRdb D assignment of TRBD2 cannot be verified. CDR1 is LNHNV and CDR2 is YYDKDF in the germline V gene (reference sequence). CDR3 length: 16 amino acids. CDR3 in amino acids: CATSRGLRAYQETQYF.

This chain connects TRBV9 to TRBJ1-6. This CDR3 has 17 residues. CDR1 SGDLS and CDR2 YYNGEE come from the germline V gene. The chain's CDR3 is CASRGGAASSYNSPLHF.

The V and J genes are TRBV27 and TRBJ1-1; TCRdb designates TRBD1, a call that cannot be tested without DNA. This CDR3 is built from 16 residues. Per germline, CDR1 MNHEY and CDR2 SMNVEV (reference sequence). The CDR3 loop reads CASSLGPGFLNTEAFF.

V gene TRBV28 combines with J gene TRBJ2-7. This CDR3 is built from 13 residues. CDR1 and CDR2 (germline): MDHEN, SYDVKM. CDR3 region: CASSLLQSYEQYF.

The chain joins TRBV11-1 to TRBJ2-3; without DNA, the TCRdb call of TRBD1 cannot be checked. This CDR3 contains 19 residues. Germline V gives CDR1 SGHAT, CDR2 FQDESV (reference sequence). The CDR3 region is CATQGGVGGTRVSTDTQYF.